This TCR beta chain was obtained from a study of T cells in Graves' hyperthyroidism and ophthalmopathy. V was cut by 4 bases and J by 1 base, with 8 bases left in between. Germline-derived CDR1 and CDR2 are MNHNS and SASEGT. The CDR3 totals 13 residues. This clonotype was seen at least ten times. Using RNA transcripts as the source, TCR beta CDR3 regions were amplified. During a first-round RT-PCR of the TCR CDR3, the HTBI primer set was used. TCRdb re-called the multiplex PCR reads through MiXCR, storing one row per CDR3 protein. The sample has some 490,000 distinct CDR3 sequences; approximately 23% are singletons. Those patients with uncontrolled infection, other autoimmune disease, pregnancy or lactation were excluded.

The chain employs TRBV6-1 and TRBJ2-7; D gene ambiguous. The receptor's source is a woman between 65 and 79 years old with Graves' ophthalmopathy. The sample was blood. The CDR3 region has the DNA TGTGCCAGCAGTGTTACGGGTTCCTACGAGCAGTACTTC. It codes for CASSVTGSYEQYF.